The 28 T cell receptor beta chains in this list originate from one sample, sequenced in a study of CD8 T cells in ankylosing spondylitis (dated by TCRdb to between 2016 and 2019). General findings and caveats noted by the study authors: A TCR beta motif of about 8 highly homologous amino acid variants appeared characteristic of blood from ankylosing spondylitis patients.

Libraries were constructed by 5' RACE. TCRdb names Illumina HiSeq 2500 as the instrument used. The raw public reads went through TCRdb reprocessing: fastp at Q25, MiXCR clone calling, in-frame beta chains kept. For every CDR3 protein sequence, its rows merge into one entry that carries the most common genes and DNA. The sample yields about 330,000 distinct CDR3 sequences; less than 10% were counted once. The top ten hold roughly 15% of the sample. No antigens are known for them. The sample consisted of blood, either unsorted or a sorted T cell fraction (not recorded which). Receptor source: a male donor with ankylosing spondylitis.

This clonotype was found a few times. V and J are TRBV28 and TRBJ1-5; D gene unclear. Deletions cut 6 bases from V and 3 bases from J, with 15 bases between. This CDR3 is built from 15 residues. Germline loops: CDR1 MDHEN, CDR2 SYDVKM. For the CDR3, the DNA is TGTGCCAGCAGCCCACCCCGGGGAAACAATCAGCCCCAGCATTTT. Residues: CASSPPRGNNQPQHF.

In its sample, this clonotype was seen many times. V and J are TRBV25-1 and TRBJ2-7; the D is unclear. The germline V gene has CDR1 MGHDK and CDR2 SYGVNS. The CDR3 is 13 amino acids. V lost 3 bases, J lost 3 bases, and 9 bases lay in between. CDR3 residues: CASSDGYFYEQYF. CDR3 DNA sequence: TGTGCCAGCAGTGATGGCTATTTCTACGAGCAGTACTTC.

This clonotype showed up just a few times. The genes are TRBV28 and TRBJ2-5, with 12 bases matching TRBD2. CDR1 and CDR2 from the germline V gene are MDHEN and SYDVKM. V shed 2 bases and J 2 bases; nucleotides not matched to a gene: 9. This CDR3 spans 18 amino acids. The CDR3 loop reads CASSLGLAGGPPQETQYF. In DNA form, the CDR3 reads TGTGCCAGCAGTTTAGGGCTAGCGGGAGGGCCCCCTCAAGAGACCCAGTACTTC.

This rearrangement joins TRBV20-1 to TRBJ1-2, with no clear D. Germline V CDR1 and CDR2: DFQATT, SNEGSKA (reference sequence). V lost 0 bases and J lost 0, with 11 bases in between. The CDR3 extends over 15 amino acids. CDR3: CSARDRLLANYGYTF. CDR3 sequence (DNA): TGCAGTGCTAGAGATCGGTTGTTAGCTAACTATGGCTACACCTTC.

This clonotype occurred a few times. The rearrangement joins TRBV19 to TRBJ1-6, with unresolved D. The germline V gene encodes CDR1 LNHDA and CDR2 SQIVND (reference sequence). This CDR3 comprises 14 residues. V shed 7 bases and J shed 9 bases, with 16 bases lying between them. The CDR3 nucleotides are TGTGCCAGTAAGAGGGAGGCAGTTGTTTCACCCCTCCACTTT. This encodes CASKREAVVSPLHF.

The chain joins TRBV9 to TRBJ2-1, with 15 bases aligning to TRBD2. Per germline, CDR1 SGDLS and CDR2 YYNGEE. V lost 0 bases, J lost 9 bases, and 4 bases stayed unmatched. This CDR3 spans 16 amino acids. The CDR3 DNA is TGTGCCAGCAGCGTAGGAGGACTAGCGGGAGGGAGTGAGCAGTTCTTC. Amino acid sequence: CASSVGGLAGGSEQFF.

CDR3 protein: CASGRGLNEKLFF. CDR3 in DNA: TGTGCCAGCGGTCGCGGCTTAAATGAAAAACTGTTTTTT. V usage is TRBV11-1 and J usage is TRBJ1-4; D ambiguous. Between the trimmed V and J ends, which lost 8 bases and 5 bases, there was a span of 12 bases. The CDR3 consists of 13 residues. Germline CDR1 and CDR2: SGHAT and FQDESV (reference sequence).

This chain uses TRBV11-3 with TRBJ1-1; TRBD1 matches 8 bases. V gave up 5 bases and J gave up 11 bases; unmatched junction bases: 16. Germline-derived CDR1 and CDR2 are SGHNT and YENEEA. CDR3 length: 15 amino acids. The CDR3 reads CASSIGGDRRSVAFF. For the CDR3, the DNA is TGTGCCAGCAGCATTGGGGGGGACAGGAGATCGGTTGCTTTCTTT.

This clonotype has just a few counts. The chain employs TRBV4-3 and TRBJ1-3; tentative D call: TRBD1 (5 bases). Germline V CDR1 and CDR2: LGHNA, YSLEER. This CDR3 region has 16 residues. Trimming shortened V by 0 bases and J by 0 bases, and 9 bases separated the two germline ends. DNA for the CDR3: TGCGCCAGCAGCCAAGATGGGGGGGACTCTGGAAACACCATATATTTT. This codes for CASSQDGGDSGNTIYF.

This clonotype was detected a few times. The chain joins TRBV20-1 to TRBJ1-2; D might be TRBD1 (5 bases). Trimming took off 2 bases at V and 4 bases at J, with 14 bases between the two ends. The CDR3 runs 14 residues. Per the germline V gene, CDR1 is DFQATT and CDR2 is SNEGSKA (reference sequence). The CDR3 bases are TGCAGTGCTAGAATCAGTCAGGGTCCCTATGGCTACACCTTC. Its protein is CSARISQGPYGYTF.

This clonotype has just a few counts. The chain carries TRBV24-1 and TRBJ2-7, with D perhaps TRBD2 (6 bases). The germline CDR1 and CDR2 sequences are KGHDR and SFDVKD. V lost 8 bases to trimming and J lost 2 bases, with 9 bases between them. CDR3 length: 12 amino acids. The CDR3 coding sequence is TGTGCCACCATGGGCGGGACCTACGAGCAGTACTTC. Translation: CATMGGTYEQYF.

The chain links TRBV7-2 to TRBJ1-5; unclear D gene. Germline-derived CDR1 and CDR2 are SGHTA and FQGNSA. Trimming removed 1 base at V and 2 bases at J, with 9 bases between. The CDR3 totals 15 residues. In nucleotides, the CDR3 is TGTGCCAGCAGCTTAGGTAGTCCCGGCAATCAGCCCCAGCATTTT. Amino acids: CASSLGSPGNQPQHF.

The chain links TRBV15 to TRBJ2-1, with unresolved D. Germline CDR1 is LNHNV and CDR2 is YYDKDF (reference sequence). V lost 0 bases and J lost 8, with 8 bases in between. There are 13 residues in the CDR3. This CDR3 reads CATSRDMYHEQFF. The DNA of the CDR3 is TGTGCCACCAGCAGAGATATGTACCATGAGCAGTTCTTC.

The chain carries TRBV25-1 and TRBJ2-5; 9 nucleotides match TRBD2. The germline V gene encodes CDR1 MGHDK and CDR2 SYGVNS. The CDR3 is 19 residues long. V lost 6 bases to trimming and J lost 5 bases; unmatched junction nucleotides: 22. CDR3 region: CASRRAVVGGRASEETQYF. The CDR3 DNA follows: TGTGCCAGCAGGCGGGCGGTGGTAGGCGGGAGGGCCAGCGAGGAGACCCAGTACTTC. The whole variable domain, remainder taken from reference TRBV25-1 and TRBJ2-5, is EADIYQTPRYLVIGTGKKITLECSQTMGHDKMYWYQQDPGMELHLIHYSYGVNSTEKGDLSSESTVSRIRTEHFPLTLESARPSHTSQYLCASRRAVVGGRASEETQYFGPGTRLLVL.

This clonotype was found many times. The V call is TRBV12-3 or TRBV12-4, the J call TRBJ2-3; D is possibly TRBD1 or TRBD2 (5 bases each). With 6 bases removed from V and 6 bases from J, the gap between germline ends came to 19 bases. This CDR3 is built from 15 residues. CDR3 sequence (DNA): TGTGCCAGCAGCTACCGACTTGGGGGTGTGGATACGCAGTATTTT. It translates to CASSYRLGGVDTQYF.

This chain joins TRBV20-1 and TRBJ2-5, with a possible D match to TRBD2 (7 bases). The germline gives CDR1 DFQATT, CDR2 SNEGSKA (reference sequence). The length of the CDR3 is 14 residues. V lost 1 base and J 5 bases, leaving 14 bases between the germline ends. Here the CDR3 reads CSARGGGRWETQYF. CDR3 coding DNA: TGCAGTGCTAGAGGGGGGGGGCGTTGGGAGACCCAGTACTTC.

This clonotype appeared a few times. The chain couples TRBV5-6 to TRBJ2-7; 8 bases fit TRBD1. The CDR3 extends over 14 amino acids. Germline V gene sequence: CDR1 SGHDT, CDR2 YYEEEE. Trimming at V came to 5 bases and at J to 4 bases, leaving 8 bases not matched to a gene. As DNA, the CDR3 is TGTGCCAGCAGTCGAGGACAGGGTGGATACGAGCAGTACTTC. As protein: CASSRGQGGYEQYF.

This chain joins TRBV9 and TRBJ2-5; the D gene is possibly TRBD2 (6 bases). This CDR3 contains 13 residues. V was pared by 5 bases and J by 5 bases, with 13 bases between. CDR1 is SGDLS, CDR2 YYNGEE, per germline. In DNA form, the CDR3 reads TGTGCCAGCAGGCGGTCGGGAGAGGAGACCCAGTACTTC. It codes for CASRRSGEETQYF.

J is TRBJ2-7 and V is TRBV28; TRBD2 agrees at 9 bases. The germline V gene has CDR1 MDHEN and CDR2 SYDVKM. With V trimmed by 5 bases and J by 4 bases, 6 bases remained unmatched. The CDR3 contains 14 residues. The DNA for the CDR3 is TGTGCCAGCAGTAAGGGACTAGCTGGTTACGAGCAGTACTTC. Amino acid sequence: CASSKGLAGYEQYF.

DNA for the CDR3: TGCAGCGTTGGGGACAGTATGAACACTGAAGCTTTCTTT. This codes for CSVGDSMNTEAFF. The chain recombines TRBV29-1 with TRBJ1-1; 7 bases are shared with TRBD1. V dropped 4 bases and J dropped 0; count of bases not matched to a gene: 2. The CDR3 length is 13 residues. Looked up from germline, CDR1 is SQVTM and CDR2 is ANQGSEA.

The table lists this clonotype with a few counts. V usage is TRBV3-1 and J usage is TRBJ1-6; 10 nucleotides align to TRBD1. The CDR3 runs to 16 residues. Looked up from germline, CDR1 is LGHDT and CDR2 is YNNKEL (reference sequence). V shed 2 bases and J 9 bases; nucleotides not matched to a gene: 7. The CDR3 loop is CASSQPTTGGGSPLHF. The CDR3 DNA sequence: TGTGCCAGCAGCCAACCTACGACAGGGGGCGGTTCACCCCTCCACTTT.

The genes are TRBV28 and TRBJ2-2; either TRBD1 or TRBD2 may fit D (5 bases each). The V end lost 0 bases, the J end lost 5 bases, and 16 bases lay between the germline ends. The CDR3 spans 17 residues. Germline lookup yields CDR1 MDHEN and CDR2 SYDVKM. Written as DNA, the CDR3 is TGTGCCAGCAGTTTATGGGGGCAGGGAGTGAGGACCGGGGAGCTGTTTTTT. It specifies CASSLWGQGVRTGELFF.

DNA of the CDR3: TGCGCCAGCAGCTTGGCAACCCTAGCGGGAAGTAGGGAGACCCAGTACTTC. It translates to CASSLATLAGSRETQYF. This chain uses TRBV5-1 with TRBJ2-5; TRBD2 matches 9 bases. This CDR3 has 17 amino acids. Germline V gene data show CDR1 as SGHRS and CDR2 as YFSETQ. V was clipped by 0 bases and J by 5 bases; unmatched bases: 11.

This clonotype was detected only a few times. Here the CDR3 DNA reads TGTGCCAGCAGCTCGGGACCCACAGATACGCAGTATTTT. Amino acid sequence: CASSSGPTDTQYF. V and J are TRBV7-9 and TRBJ2-3, with D perhaps TRBD1 or TRBD2 (5 bases each). This CDR3 spans 13 amino acids. From germline, CDR1 is SEHNR and CDR2 FQNEAQ (reference sequence). V was cut by 4 bases and J by 2 bases, with 7 bases left in between.

This clonotype came up many times. The chain links TRBV18 to TRBJ1-6; possibly TRBD1 for D (5 bases). Trimming took off 2 bases at V and 5 bases at J, with 10 bases between the two ends. The CDR3 is 15 residues long. Germline CDR1 reads KGHSH; CDR2 reads LQKENI. CDR3 region: CASSPGTGDNSPLHF. CDR3 bases: TGTGCCAGCTCACCAGGGACGGGAGATAATTCACCCCTCCACTTT.

V is TRBV20-1 and J is TRBJ2-6, with D possibly being TRBD1 (5 bases). The length of the CDR3 is 14 residues. V was clipped by 3 bases and J by 2 bases, with 8 bases between them. Germline CDR1 reads DFQATT; CDR2 reads SNEGSKA (reference sequence). The CDR3 reads CSASQGAGANVLTF. For the CDR3, the DNA is TGCAGTGCTAGCCAAGGGGCTGGGGCCAACGTCCTGACTTTC.

This clonotype was picked up a small number of times. The chain combines TRBV7-2 with TRBJ2-5; 8 nucleotides match TRBD1. Germline CDR1 is SGHTA and CDR2 is FQGNSA. The CDR3 is 15 amino acids. Trimming cost V 5 bases and J 5 bases; bases outside gene matches: 10. CDR3 amino acids: CASSPGQAGGETQYF. DNA of the CDR3: TGTGCCAGCAGCCCGGGACAGGCTGGGGGGGAGACCCAGTACTTC.

This clonotype was seen many times. The chain links TRBV25-1 to TRBJ2-2; tentative D call: TRBD1 (6 bases). CDR1 and CDR2 (germline): MGHDK, SYGVNS. V lost 9 bases, J lost 0 bases, and 11 bases lay in between. CDR3 length: 14 amino acids. CDR3 protein: CASDDRSNTGELFF. The CDR3 DNA is TGTGCCAGTGACGACAGGTCGAACACCGGGGAGCTGTTTTTT.